These T cell receptor beta chains were read from a single sample in a study of T cells in Graves' hyperthyroidism and ophthalmopathy. TCRdb recomputed calls from the multiplex PCR reads with MiXCR, one row per CDR3 protein. The sample yields under 250,000 distinct CDR3 sequences, around 16% seen once. Material for sequencing was blood. The origin of the receptors is a woman aged 45 to 65 with Graves' hyperthyroidism. CDR3s include the opening cysteine and the closing phenylalanine or tryptophan. Each record gives: clone size, J gene, V gene, D gene, CDR3 DNA, CDR3 protein. The D gene is left open where the match is weak. Some rows mark clone size as missing; the rest say once, few, many or name a class of expanded clone.

NA TRBJ1-2 TRBV12-3/TRBV12-4 NA TGTGCCACCGCTAGAGGCGGAGGCTACACCTTC CATARGGGYTF
NA TRBJ1-5 TRBV6-5 TRBD1 TGTGCCAGCACTTACGGGCCGGGACAGGGTGGTCAGCCCCAGCATTTT CASTYGPGQGGQPQHF
many TRBJ2-7 TRBV7-6 NA TGTGCCAGCAGCTCGCAATCTGGGACTGAATACGAGCAGTACTTC CASSSQSGTEYEQYF
NA TRBJ2-1 TRBV11-3 NA TGTGCCAGCAGCTCAGGGGCCGGGGATGAGCAGTTCTTC CASSSGAGDEQFF
many TRBJ1-5 TRBV18 TRBD1 TGTGCCAGCAGTCCCCCGGGACAGGGGAATCAGCCCCAGCATTTT CASSPPGQGNQPQHF
many TRBJ2-1 TRBV4-2 TRBD2 TGTGCCAGCAGCTCCGGGACTAGCGGGAGGGCCTCTTACAATGAGCAGTTCTTC CASSSGTSGRASYNEQFF
NA TRBJ2-3 TRBV12-3/TRBV12-4 NA TGTGCCAGCAGTTTTGTTATTGTGAGCACAGATACGCAGTATTTT CASSFVIVSTDTQYF
NA TRBJ2-7 TRBV7-2 NA TGTGCCAGCAGCTTAAGTTCCGGGGGGCGGTACGAGCAGTACTTC CASSLSSGGRYEQYF
many TRBJ2-7 TRBV18 NA TGTGCCAGCTCACCACTGTCAGAGTACGAGCAGTACTTC CASSPLSEYEQYF
NA TRBJ2-2 TRBV28 TRBD1 TGTGCCAGCAGTTCTAACCCCGGGACAGAGATCGGGGAGCTGTTTTTT CASSSNPGTEIGELFF
once TRBJ2-7 TRBV27 TRBD2 TGTGCCAGCAGAAGATGGACTAGCGGTTCCTACGAGCAGTACTTC CASRRWTSGSYEQYF
NA TRBJ1-1 TRBV28 NA TGTGCCAGCAGCCCTTGGGCCCAGGGAAGAACTGAAGCTTTCTTT CASSPWAQGRTEAFF
few TRBJ1-5 TRBV15 NA TGTGCCACCAGCAGAGATTGGGGGGAATCAGGCAATCAGCCCCAGCATTTT CATSRDWGESGNQPQHF
NA TRBJ1-2 TRBV7-9 NA TGTGCCAGCAGACCACAGGGCGCCTATGGCTACACCTTC CASRPQGAYGYTF
NA TRBJ1-3 TRBV12-3/TRBV12-4 NA TGTGCCAGCAGTTTAGGGATATCTGGAAACACCATATATTTT CASSLGISGNTIYF
many TRBJ2-7 TRBV27 TRBD1 TGTGCCAGCAGTACCCGGGACAGGGCCTTCGAGCAGTACTTC CASSTRDRAFEQYF
many TRBJ2-3 TRBV7-2 NA TGTGCCAGCAGCTTCCGGGTTACGCAGTATTTT CASSFRVTQYF
many TRBJ1-1 TRBV27 NA TGTGCCAGCAGTGGAATTACGACAGACCCCACTGAAGCTTTCTTT CASSGITTDPTEAFF
many TRBJ1-5 TRBV12-3/TRBV12-4 NA TGTGCCAGCAGTTTAGGCGCGGGCAATCAGCCCCAGCATTTT CASSLGAGNQPQHF
many TRBJ2-1 TRBV6-1 TRBD1 TGTGCCAGCAGTTATTACGGACAGGGGGGGGGAAATGAGCAGTTCTTC CASSYYGQGGGNEQFF
NA TRBJ2-6 TRBV30 NA TGTGCCTGGAACAGGGCCTCTGGGGCCAACGTCCTGACTTTC CAWNRASGANVLTF
few TRBJ2-7 TRBV4-1 TRBD2 TGCGCCAGCAGCAAGCTAGCGGACTCCTACGAGCAGTACTTC CASSKLADSYEQYF
NA TRBJ2-1 TRBV11-2 TRBD2 TGTGCCAGCAGATCGACTAGCGGGAGGAGTCCCTACAATGAGCAGTTCTTC CASRSTSGRSPYNEQFF
many TRBJ2-5 TRBV24-1 TRBD2 TGTGCCACCAGGCTTAGCGGGGGTGAAGAGACCCAGTACTTC CATRLSGGEETQYF
many TRBJ1-5 TRBV2 NA TGTGCCAGTCAGTTTTATAGCAATCAGCCCCAGCATTTT CASQFYSNQPQHF
many TRBJ2-2 TRBV11-2 NA TGTGCCAGCAGCTTGTCGGTATCGAACACCGGGGAGCTGTTTTTT CASSLSVSNTGELFF
many TRBJ2-1 TRBV28 NA TGTGCCAGCAGTCCCTCCCTACCTAATGAGCAGTTCTTC CASSPSLPNEQFF
many TRBJ2-1 TRBV18 NA TGTGCCAGCTCCCATGAAACAGGGAATGAGCAGTTCTTC CASSHETGNEQFF
many TRBJ2-7 TRBV20-1 NA TGCAGTGCTAGAGACGCCAAGGGGGGTGCCCCCTACGAGCAGTACTTC CSARDAKGGAPYEQYF
many TRBJ1-2 TRBV12-3/TRBV12-4 NA TGTGCCAGCAGTTCCGGTTCTACGGTCTACACCTTC CASSSGSTVYTF
few TRBJ2-7 TRBV4-1 NA TGCGCCAGCAGCCAACGGGACGGATCCTACGAGCAGTACTTC CASSQRDGSYEQYF
few TRBJ1-2 TRBV19 TRBD1 TGTGCCAGTAGTACCGGGACAGCCTATTCTATGGAAGGCTACACCTTC CASSTGTAYSMEGYTF
many TRBJ2-7 TRBV27 TRBD2 TGTGCCAGCAGTTTAAAACTAGCGGGGATCTACGAGCAGTACTTC CASSLKLAGIYEQYF
many TRBJ1-4 TRBV27 NA TGTGCCAGCAGTTTAGGTCAAACTAATGAAAAACTGTTTTTT CASSLGQTNEKLFF
many TRBJ1-4 TRBV28 TRBD1 TGTGCCAGCAGTACCGCGGGACAGATTAATGAAAAACTGTTTTTT CASSTAGQINEKLFF
many TRBJ2-7 TRBV7-3 TRBD2 TGTGCCAGCAGTCTCCAGGGTGCCGGGAGGGGAAACGAGCAGTACTTC CASSLQGAGRGNEQYF
few TRBJ2-1 TRBV7-9 TRBD2 TGTGTCAGCAGCCTGGGACTAGTTCTTAACAATGAGCAGTTCTTC CVSSLGLVLNNEQFF
many TRBJ2-7 TRBV12-3/TRBV12-4 TRBD2 TGTGCCAGCAGTTTACGCCTAGCGGGAGGTTACGAGCAGTACTTC CASSLRLAGGYEQYF
many TRBJ2-1 TRBV7-9 NA TGTGCCAGCAACTCGGCGACCGACAGGCCAAATGAGCAGTTCTTC CASNSATDRPNEQFF
many TRBJ1-1 TRBV30 NA TGTGCCTGGGATTTACAGGGAAAGGGTGAAGCTTTCTTT CAWDLQGKGEAFF
many TRBJ1-1 TRBV6-2/TRBV6-3 NA TGTGCCAGCAGTCACGGGGGTTACACTGAAGCTTTCTTT CASSHGGYTEAFF
NA TRBJ2-2 TRBV6-1 NA TGTGCCAGCAGTCGGGACATACCAAACACCGGGGAGCTGTTTTTT CASSRDIPNTGELFF
few TRBJ2-5 TRBV5-1 NA TGCGCCAGCAGCTTGCCCTCCAACCCACAAGAGACCCAGTACTTC CASSLPSNPQETQYF
many TRBJ1-4 TRBV28 NA TGTGCCAGCAGTGAGATAGCAACTAATGAAAAACTGTTTTTT CASSEIATNEKLFF
many TRBJ2-5 TRBV4-1 TRBD2 TGCGCCAGCAGCCTCGTAGGAGGGAGGGCCCGGGAGACCCAGTACTTC CASSLVGGRARETQYF
NA TRBJ1-3 TRBV5-1 TRBD1 TGCGCCAGCAGCTTGGGAGACAGGGGAACTGGAAACACCATATATTTT CASSLGDRGTGNTIYF
many TRBJ2-5 TRBV18 NA TGTGCCAGCTCACCAGGGAAAGAGACCCAGTACTTC CASSPGKETQYF
many TRBJ1-5 TRBV7-8 TRBD1 TGTGCCAGCAGCTTAGCGAGGAGGAGACAGGGGATGTGGCAGCCCCAGCATTTT CASSLARRRQGMWQPQHF
few TRBJ2-6 TRBV12-3/TRBV12-4 NA TGTGCCAGCAGTCAGCTCGGGGGAAGCTCTGGGGCCAACGTCCTGACTTTC CASSQLGGSSGANVLTF
NA TRBJ2-5 TRBV19 TRBD1 TGTGCCAGTAGCAAAACCCGGACAGGGGGGCAAGAGACCCAGTACTTC CASSKTRTGGQETQYF
many TRBJ1-1 TRBV27 NA TGTGCCAGCAGCAAACAGGTGAACACTGAAGCTTTCTTT CASSKQVNTEAFF
many TRBJ1-2 TRBV20-1 TRBD1 TGCAGTGCTAGAAATGACAGGGGGATAGGAGATGGCTACACCTTC CSARNDRGIGDGYTF
NA TRBJ1-2 TRBV12-5 NA TGTGCTAGTGGTTTGGTTCCGGAAAACTATGGCTACACCTTC CASGLVPENYGYTF
NA TRBJ1-2 TRBV27 NA TGTGCCAGCAGTTTCGGGGTGGGGCCTAACTATGGCTACACCTTC CASSFGVGPNYGYTF
NA TRBJ2-5 TRBV7-2 NA TGTGCCAGCAGTCCCGTGACCCGGTGGACCCGGTACTTC CASSPVTRWTRYF
many TRBJ2-3 TRBV7-8 NA TGTGCCAGCAGCAAACAGGGTTTCAGGGATACGCAGTATTTT CASSKQGFRDTQYF
many TRBJ2-7 TRBV4-1 NA TGCGCCAGCCTAAGACCCAGTCCCTACGAGCAGTACTTC CASLRPSPYEQYF
few TRBJ2-6 TRBV5-5 TRBD1 TGTGCCAGCAGCAACAACAGGGGATCTGGGGCCAACGTCCTGACTTTC CASSNNRGSGANVLTF
few TRBJ1-1 TRBV30 NA TGTGCCTGGAGTGAACTTTTTAATAGAGCTTTCTTT CAWSELFNRAFF